This is a list of T cell receptor beta chains from one sample in a study of cytomegalovirus exposure and HLA in healthy donors. Assay: immunoSEQ multiplex PCR; the TCRdb copy retains only in-frame clones and omits some. The sample yields about 280,000 clones, approximately 88% seen once. The sample taken for sequencing was PBMCs. The receptors were gathered from a woman younger than 35 in good health and CMV-seronegative. CDR3s include the opening cysteine and the closing phenylalanine or tryptophan. D genes are given only for firm matches. Size is stated for part of the rows, as once, few or many counts, or as a class when the clone is expanded.

j_gene,abundance,d_gene,v_gene,CDR3aa,CDR3nt
TRBJ1-2,NA,TRBD1,TRBV10-3,CAISADRDPGYGYTF,TGTGCCATCAGTGCAGACAGGGATCCCGGCTATGGCTACACCTTC
TRBJ1-5,NA,NA,TRBV15,CATSRDRVGDQPQHF,TGTGCCACCAGCAGAGACAGGGTAGGTGATCAGCCCCAGCATTTT
TRBJ2-7,NA,NA,TRBV2,CASSEVFAYEQYF,TGTGCCAGCAGTGAAGTTTTCGCCTACGAGCAGTACTTC
TRBJ2-3,NA,TRBD1,TRBV7-3,CASSFDRGSTDTQYF,TGTGCCAGCAGCTTTGACAGGGGAAGTACAGATACGCAGTATTTT
TRBJ2-7,NA,TRBD2,TRBV28,CASSSSGRAVYEQYF,TGTGCCAGCAGTTCTAGCGGGAGGGCCGTCTACGAGCAGTACTTC
TRBJ2-1,NA,TRBD1,TRBV7-3,CASSYDRGPGNEQFF,TGTGCCAGCAGTTACGACAGGGGGCCGGGAAATGAGCAGTTCTTC
TRBJ2-7,NA,TRBD2,TRBV27,CASSSRTSGINYEQYF,TGTGCCAGCAGTTCCCGGACTAGCGGGATTAACTACGAGCAGTACTTC
TRBJ1-5,NA,TRBD1,TRBV5-6,CASSSRGTGMRQPQHF,TGTGCCAGCAGCTCCCGCGGGACAGGGATGAGGCAGCCCCAGCATTTT
TRBJ2-5,NA,NA,TRBV2,CASSVEAEQTQYF,TGTGCCAGCAGTGTTGAGGCAGAGCAGACCCAGTACTTC
TRBJ2-1,NA,TRBD2,TRBV18,CASSPVAGGPGNEQFF,TGTGCCAGCTCACCAGTGGCGGGAGGGCCGGGCAATGAGCAGTTCTTC
TRBJ2-7,few,NA,TRBV7-2,CASSRTGLYYEQYF,TGTGCCAGCAGCCGTACAGGGTTATACTACGAGCAGTACTTC
TRBJ2-7,NA,NA,TRBV6-5,CASTGQGGYEQYF,TGTGCCAGCACCGGACAGGGAGGGTACGAGCAGTACTTC
TRBJ2-2,NA,TRBD1,TRBV5-1,CASSHRDRGRVIPGELFF,TGCGCCAGCAGCCACAGGGACAGGGGGCGAGTTATCCCCGGGGAGCTGTTTTTT
TRBJ1-3,NA,NA,TRBV30,CACNQGNTIYF,TGTGCCTGTAACCAGGGAAACACCATATATTTT
TRBJ2-7,NA,TRBD1,TRBV5-1,CASSSAWDLGTGGHEQYF,TGCGCCAGCAGCTCAGCTTGGGACCTCGGGACAGGGGGCCACGAGCAGTACTTC
TRBJ2-7,NA,NA,TRBV5-1,CASSLADGSEQYF,TGCGCCAGCAGCTTGGCCGACGGGAGCGAGCAGTACTTC
TRBJ2-7,NA,NA,TRBV5-1,CASSSQVASSSYEQYF,TGCGCCAGCAGCTCCCAGGTAGCGTCAAGCTCCTACGAGCAGTACTTC